The 4 T cell receptor beta chains in this list originate from one sample, sequenced in a study of tissue T cells after allogeneic stem cell transplantation. The data were produced by immunoSEQ multiplex PCR, yet TCRdb's version contains in-frame clones alone and is incomplete. The sample comprises about 2,200 clones, about three fifths of which are singletons, and roughly 73% rests with the top ten. Specified time point: mouse harvest day 7 after allogeneic transplant. Each mouse received 10^7 T-cell-depleted marrow cells plus 10^6 splenic CD5+ T cells by tail vein. Sequencing was carried out using spleen. The receptors stem from a female BALB/c mouse given C57BL/6 T cells with graft-versus-host disease after an allogeneic hematopoietic cell transplant.

On this clone: Germline and genes: mouse. The read comes to an end 1 residue before the CDR3 does, leaving the germline J gene to fill in the end. V is TRBV5 and J is TRBJ1-1; D is unclear. Trimming took 1 base from V and 1 from J, leaving 4 bases between them. The CDR3 totals 13 residues. Germline CDR1 LGHNA, CDR2 YNLKQL (reference sequence). The sequenced part of the CDR3 DNA is TGTGCCAGCAGCCAAGGGGGAAACACAGAAGTCTTC. Translating it yields CASSQGGNTEVF. The complete CDR3 protein is CASSQGGNTEVFF.

In the case of this clone: Gene names and germline match the mouse. The CDR3 extends 1 residue past the end of the read, so its final part is completed from the germline J gene. This chain connects TRBV1 to TRBJ2-7; TRBD1 aligns across 9 bases. The germline gives CDR1 NSQYPW, CDR2 LRSPGD (reference sequence). V lost 3 bases, J lost 6 bases, and 6 bases stayed unmatched. The CDR3 runs 14 residues. The part of the CDR3 DNA that was read is TGCACCTGCAGTGCGAGAGACAGGGGGGTTGAACAGTAC. This translates into CTCSARDRGVEQY. The entire CDR3 is CTCSARDRGVEQYF.

As to this clone: Any gene name here is a mouse gene name. The sequence runs out 1 residue before the end of the CDR3; the remainder is reconstructed from the germline J gene. This chain uses TRBV19 with TRBJ2-1, with TRBD2 identical over 12 bases. The V and J ends lost 5 bases and 4 bases, in that order; junction bases with no gene match: 1. The CDR3 is made up of 14 amino acids. Germline V gene lookup returns CDR1 FNHDT and CDR2 SITEND (reference sequence). Incomplete CDR3 DNA: TGTGCCAGCAGGGACTGGGGGGGTTATGCTGAGCAGTTC. The encoded protein is CASRDWGGYAEQF. The full-length CDR3 reads as CASRDWGGYAEQFF.

On this clone itself: The gene symbols are mouse symbols. The CDR3 end falls 1 residue outside the read, so it is completed with the germline J gene. The rearrangement uses TRBV26 and TRBJ2-7; possibly TRBD1 for D (6 bases). The CDR3 is 11 amino acids. Trimming removed 8 bases from V and 3 bases from J, with 8 bases in between. From germline, CDR1 is KGHPV and CDR2 FQNQEV (reference sequence). CDR3 DNA (partial): TGTGCCAGCGGGGACAACTATGAACAGTAC. This gives the protein CASGDNYEQY. The CDR3 reads in full as CASGDNYEQYF.